This T cell receptor (beta chain) derives from a study of T-cell reconstitution after alpha-beta-depleted transplantation in children. Points on this clonotype: Antigen specificity is unknown.

Points from the study as a whole: The main origin of T-cell counts and diversity one year after transplant was newly produced T cells.

Preparation of the TCRbeta library was carried out with unique molecular identifiers. MiXCR was run by TCRdb on the PCR reads, yielding one entry per CDR3 protein. The sample yields more than 300,000 distinct CDR3 sequences, about a sixth seen once. This CDR3 has 12 residues. The V gene lost 3 bases and the J gene lost 8 bases, with 8 bases spanning the gap. Sequenced material: PBMCs, mostly from graft donor cells, taken 360 days after TCRalphabeta/CD19-depleted stem cell transplant. The TCR originated in a male patient aged 2 to 9 who had a stem cell transplant for acute lymphoblastic leukemia, so the T cells may come from the graft donor. The rearrangement links TRBV12-3 or TRBV12-4 to TRBJ1-3; D unclear. This CDR3 is CASSFLGDTIYF. The CDR3 DNA sequence: TGTGCCAGCAGTTTTCTCGGGGACACCATATATTTT.